The 8 T cell receptor beta chains given below trace back to one sample, sequenced in a study of blood T cell repertoires in COVID-19. The repertoire was sequenced with immunoSEQ multiplex PCR; TCRdb's copy has only in-frame clones and lacks some. Of roughly 100,000 clones in the sample, 80% to 85% are singletons; the top ten hold roughly 15%. The sequenced sample consisted of peripheral blood. Every receptor here comes from an elderly woman with acute or convalescent COVID-19.

The rearrangement uses TRBV12-5 and TRBJ2-1; 11 positions agree with TRBD2. The ends lost 4 bases at V and 4 bases at J; junction bases unmatched: 6. This CDR3 has 16 residues. Germline V CDR1 and CDR2: LGHNT, FRNRAP. Here the CDR3 reads CASGWIAGGLYNEQFF. For the CDR3, the DNA is TGTGCTAGTGGTTGGATAGCGGGAGGGCTGTACAATGAGCAGTTCTTC.

The chain combines TRBV15 with TRBJ2-5; D is ambiguous. Trimming removed 5 bases from V and 1 base from J, with 11 bases in between. The CDR3 is made up of 14 amino acids. CDR1 LNHNV and CDR2 YYDKDF come from the germline V gene (reference sequence). The CDR3 region is CATSSGQVQETQYF. CDR3 DNA sequence: TGTGCCACCAGCTCAGGTCAGGTCCAAGAGACCCAGTACTTC.

Ten or more counts support this clone. V and J are TRBV6-4 and TRBJ1-2; the match to TRBD1 covers 7 bases. CDR1 and CDR2 from the germline V gene are MRHNA and SNTAGT. CDR3 length: 13 residues. Trimming took 5 bases from V and 2 from J; bases not matched to a gene: 2. The CDR3 region is CASSRDRNYGYTF. Written as DNA, the CDR3 is TGTGCCAGCAGTCGGGACAGAAACTATGGCTACACCTTC.

V and J are TRBV21-1 and TRBJ1-2. TRBV21-1 is flagged as a pseudogene. This CDR3 region has 16 residues. The DNA for the CDR3 is TGTGCCAGCAGCAATACATCCCCCGGGACTTACTATGGCTACACCTTC. It translates to CASSNTSPGTYYGYTF.

This chain connects TRBV10-3 to TRBJ2-5, with 8 bases identical to TRBD2. The trim removed 8 bases at V and 1 base at J, leaving 9 bases unmatched. The CDR3 length is 15 residues. In germline, CDR1 is ENHRY, CDR2 SYGVKD. Here the CDR3 DNA reads TGTGCCATCCAATCGGCACTAGCGGTCCAAGAGACCCAGTACTTC. This gives the protein CAIQSALAVQETQYF.

This sequence joins TRBV5-5 and TRBJ1-5, with D uncertain. Germline lookup yields CDR1 SGHKS and CDR2 YYEKEE (reference sequence). V was shortened by 4 bases and J by 5 bases, with 13 bases between the two germline ends. The CDR3 extends over 14 amino acids. CDR3 DNA: TGTGCCAGCAGCCGGGAGGGCAGAGATCAGCCCCAGCATTTT. Amino acids: CASSREGRDQPQHF.

V gene TRBV12-5 combines with J gene TRBJ2-5, with TRBD2 identical over 7 bases. There are 16 residues in the CDR3. The junction had 10 bases not matched to a gene; V was cut back by 1 base and J by 5 bases. Germline assignment: CDR1 LGHNT and CDR2 FRNRAP. The CDR3 loop reads CASGLGWIGLGETQYF. The CDR3 bases are TGTGCTAGTGGTTTGGGATGGATTGGACTAGGGGAGACCCAGTACTTC.

This clone was picked up a small number of times. The rearrangement joins TRBV18 to TRBJ2-1; TRBD1 aligns across 10 bases. CDR3 length: 19 amino acids. Per germline, CDR1 KGHSH and CDR2 LQKENI. V was clipped by 2 bases and J by 0 bases; unmatched bases: 10. The CDR3 DNA reads TGTGCCAGCTCACCAACGGACAGGGGGACCCTTAGCTCCTACAATGAGCAGTTCTTC. It yields the protein CASSPTDRGTLSSYNEQFF.